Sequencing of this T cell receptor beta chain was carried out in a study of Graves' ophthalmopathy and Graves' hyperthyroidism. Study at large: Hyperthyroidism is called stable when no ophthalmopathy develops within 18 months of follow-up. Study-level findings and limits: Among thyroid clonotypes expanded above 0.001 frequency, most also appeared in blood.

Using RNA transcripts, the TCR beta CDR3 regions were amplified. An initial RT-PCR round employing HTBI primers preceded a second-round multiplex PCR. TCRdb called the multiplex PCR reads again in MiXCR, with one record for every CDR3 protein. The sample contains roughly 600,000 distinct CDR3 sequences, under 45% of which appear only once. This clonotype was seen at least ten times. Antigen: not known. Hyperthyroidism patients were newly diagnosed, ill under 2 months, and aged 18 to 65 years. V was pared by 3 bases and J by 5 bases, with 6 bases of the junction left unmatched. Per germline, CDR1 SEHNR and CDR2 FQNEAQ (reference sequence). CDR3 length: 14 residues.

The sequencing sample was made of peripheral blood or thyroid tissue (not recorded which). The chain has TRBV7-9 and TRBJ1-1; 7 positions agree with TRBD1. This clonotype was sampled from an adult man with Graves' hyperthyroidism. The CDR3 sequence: CASSFTGVRTEAFF. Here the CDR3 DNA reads TGTGCCAGCAGCTTTACAGGGGTGAGGACTGAAGCTTTCTTT.